The sequence of this T cell receptor (beta chain) was determined in a study of beta chain features in type 1 diabetes. Whole-study findings and limits: Significant though moderate, a shortening of TCRB CDR3s appeared in all four CD4+ subsets of Type 1 diabetes patients.

This CDR3 spans 16 amino acids. Germline V CDR1 and CDR2: KGHSH, LQKENI. With 3 bases clipped from V and 9 bases from J, the junction kept 15 bases outside the gene matches. The study reverse transcribed the entire isolated RNA, so it sequenced expressed TCRB transcripts. Here immunoSEQ multiplex PCR was the method, and the copy in TCRdb shows in-frame clones only, minus some. The data show more than 550,000 clones, about an eighth seen once. This clone was seen more than once but under ten times. Its antigen is as yet unknown. The sample was naive CD4+ T cells from blood. The origin of this receptor is a man between 18 and 29 years old with type 1 diabetes. V gene TRBV18 combines with J gene TRBJ2-5; 8 nucleotides align to TRBD1. The CDR3 sequence: CASSPDRVGNKLAQYF. DNA of the CDR3: TGTGCCAGCTCACCGGACAGGGTAGGAAACAAGTTGGCCCAGTACTTC.